The T cell receptor (beta chain) described here comes from a study of shared clonotypes between healthy human individuals. Study findings and constraints: Sampling involved blood alone; tissue repertoires likely differ.

Positively selected for CCR7, the CD45RO-negative cells used as naive CD8 cells excluded terminally differentiated effector memory CD45RA+ cells. TCRdb keeps only in-frame clones here, not all; method: immunoSEQ multiplex PCR. This sample yields under 850,000 clones, of which approximately 92% are seen a single time; less than 25% belongs to the top ten. Trimming pared 3 bases from V and 7 bases from J, leaving 16 bases between. The CDR3 is 15 residues long. Per the germline V gene, CDR1 is MNHNS and CDR2 is SASEGT. Turning to this clone: Its antigen is not known.

The source material was naive CD8+ T cells sorted from blood. The source is a man under 40 in good health. This chain joins TRBV6-1 and TRBJ1-5, with D possibly TRBD1 on 5 matching bases. The CDR3 here is CASSEGPSVGQPQHF. In DNA, the CDR3 is TGTGCCAGCAGTGAGGGACCGAGCGTCGGACAGCCCCAGCATTTT.